This TCR beta chain comes out of a study of shared clonotypes between healthy human individuals. V was cut by 2 bases and J by 0 bases, with 9 bases left in between. The CDR3 length is 14 residues. The germline CDR1 and CDR2 sequences are SGHRS and YFSETQ. Generated by immunoSEQ multiplex PCR, the TCRdb table keeps only in-frame clones and is missing some. The sample records under 1,100,000 clones, 60% to 80% being singletons. This TCR derives from a man younger than 35 in good health. Sequencing input: memory CD4+ T cells sorted from blood. Subset here: CD45RA-negative fraction. The chain uses TRBV5-1 and TRBJ2-7; D gene uncertain. CDR3 DNA: TGCGCCAGCAGCTTCGCCTTACTCTCCTACGAGCAGTACTTC. Translation gives CASSFALLSYEQYF.